The T cell receptor (beta chain) under discussion was sequenced for a study of technical replicates of blood from several donors. V lost 5 bases, J lost 4 bases, and 7 bases stayed unmatched. The CDR3 runs 15 residues. Germline CDR1 is MNHEY and CDR2 is SMNVEV (reference sequence). TCRdb's table, derived via immunoSEQ multiplex PCR, lists solely in-frame clones and lacks some. The table records 75,000 to 90,000 clones, 95% to 97% of them present only once. The V gene is TRBV27, the J gene TRBJ1-3; 8 bases are shared with TRBD1. Sequences were obtained from T cells isolated from PBMCs. The receptor was derived from a human donor in good health. The CDR3 is CASSMTGAKGNTIYF. DNA for the CDR3: TGTGCCAGCAGTATGACAGGGGCGAAGGGAAACACCATATATTTT.